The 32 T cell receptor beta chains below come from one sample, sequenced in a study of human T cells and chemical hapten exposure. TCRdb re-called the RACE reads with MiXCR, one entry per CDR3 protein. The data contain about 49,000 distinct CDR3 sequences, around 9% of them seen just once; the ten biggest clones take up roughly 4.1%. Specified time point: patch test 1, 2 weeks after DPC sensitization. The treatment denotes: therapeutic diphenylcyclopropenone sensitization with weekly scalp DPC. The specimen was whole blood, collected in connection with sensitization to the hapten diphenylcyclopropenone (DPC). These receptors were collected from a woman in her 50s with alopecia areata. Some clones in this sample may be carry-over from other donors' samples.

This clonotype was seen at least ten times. The CDR3 DNA sequence: TGTGCCAGCAGCCCGACAGGCTACAATCAGCCCCAGCATTTT. As protein: CASSPTGYNQPQHF. The J gene is TRBJ1-5, the V gene TRBV6-2 or TRBV6-3, with D possibly TRBD1 on 6 matching bases. The germline gives CDR1 MNHEY, CDR2 SVGEGT. Between the trimmed V and J ends, which lost 6 bases and 3 bases, there was a span of 12 bases. The CDR3 has 14 amino acids.

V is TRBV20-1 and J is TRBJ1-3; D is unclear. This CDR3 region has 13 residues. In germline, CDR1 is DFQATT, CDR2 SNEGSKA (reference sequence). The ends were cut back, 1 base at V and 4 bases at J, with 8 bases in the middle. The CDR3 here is CSARALEGNTIYF. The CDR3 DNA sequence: TGCAGTGCTAGAGCCTTAGAAGGAAACACCATATATTTT.

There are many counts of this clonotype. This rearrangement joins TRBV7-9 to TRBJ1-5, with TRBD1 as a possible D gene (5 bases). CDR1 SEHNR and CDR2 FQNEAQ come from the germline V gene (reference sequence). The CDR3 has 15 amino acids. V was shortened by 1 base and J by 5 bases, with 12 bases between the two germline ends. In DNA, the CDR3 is TGTGCCAGCAGCTTAGACGGGACTCCGGATCAGCCCCAGCATTTT. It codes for CASSLDGTPDQPQHF.

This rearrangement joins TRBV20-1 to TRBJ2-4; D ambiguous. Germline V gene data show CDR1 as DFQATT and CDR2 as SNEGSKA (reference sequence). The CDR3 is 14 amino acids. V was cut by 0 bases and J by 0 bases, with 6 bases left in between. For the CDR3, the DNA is TGCAGTGCTAGAGATATAGGAGCCAAAAACATTCAGTACTTC. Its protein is CSARDIGAKNIQYF.

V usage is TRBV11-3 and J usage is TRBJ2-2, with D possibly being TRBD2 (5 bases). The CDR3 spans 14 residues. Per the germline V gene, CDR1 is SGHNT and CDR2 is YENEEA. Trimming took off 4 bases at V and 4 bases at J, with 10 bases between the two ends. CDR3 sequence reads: CASSSPAGTGELFF. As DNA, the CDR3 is TGTGCCAGCAGCTCCCCGGCGGGCACCGGGGAGCTGTTTTTT.

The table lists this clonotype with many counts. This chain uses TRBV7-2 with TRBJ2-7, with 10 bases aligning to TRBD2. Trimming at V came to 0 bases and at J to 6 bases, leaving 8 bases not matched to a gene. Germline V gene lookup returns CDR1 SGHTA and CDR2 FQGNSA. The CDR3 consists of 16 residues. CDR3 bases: TGTGCCAGCAGCTTAGCGGTACAGCTAGCGGGAGTCGAGCAGTACTTC. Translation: CASSLAVQLAGVEQYF.

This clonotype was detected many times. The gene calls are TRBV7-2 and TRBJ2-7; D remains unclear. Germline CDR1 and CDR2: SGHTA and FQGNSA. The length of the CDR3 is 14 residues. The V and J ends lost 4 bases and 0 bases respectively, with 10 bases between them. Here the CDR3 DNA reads TGTGCCAGCAGCTCAGTCTTAAACTCCTACGAGCAGTACTTC. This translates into CASSSVLNSYEQYF.

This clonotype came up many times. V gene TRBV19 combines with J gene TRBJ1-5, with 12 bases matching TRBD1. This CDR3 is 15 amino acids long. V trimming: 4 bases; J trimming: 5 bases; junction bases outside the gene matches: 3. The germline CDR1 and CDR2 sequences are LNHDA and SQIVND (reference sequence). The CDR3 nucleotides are TGTGCCAGTAGTAGCGGGACAGGGGGCCATCAGCCCCAGCATTTT. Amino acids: CASSSGTGGHQPQHF.

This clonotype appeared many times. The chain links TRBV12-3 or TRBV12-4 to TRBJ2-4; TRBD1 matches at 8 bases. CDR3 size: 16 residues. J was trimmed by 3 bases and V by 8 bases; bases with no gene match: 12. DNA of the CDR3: TGTGCCAGCGCTGACAGGGGAATTTTCGGCAAAAACATTCAGTACTTC. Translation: CASADRGIFGKNIQYF.

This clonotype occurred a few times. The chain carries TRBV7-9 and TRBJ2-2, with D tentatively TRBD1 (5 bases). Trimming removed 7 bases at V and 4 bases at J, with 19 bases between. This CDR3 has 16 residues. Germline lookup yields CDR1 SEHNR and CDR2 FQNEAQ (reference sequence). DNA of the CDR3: TGTGCCAGCATTCCGGGCCAAGGGGTCGGCACCGGGGAGCTGTTTTTT. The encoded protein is CASIPGQGVGTGELFF.

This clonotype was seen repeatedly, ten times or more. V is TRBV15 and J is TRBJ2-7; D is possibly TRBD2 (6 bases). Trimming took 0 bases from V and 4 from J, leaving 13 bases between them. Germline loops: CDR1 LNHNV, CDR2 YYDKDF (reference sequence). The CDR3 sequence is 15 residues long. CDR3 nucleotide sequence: TGTGCCACCAGCAGAGAAATAGCGGAGTCATACGAGCAGTACTTC. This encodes CATSREIAESYEQYF.

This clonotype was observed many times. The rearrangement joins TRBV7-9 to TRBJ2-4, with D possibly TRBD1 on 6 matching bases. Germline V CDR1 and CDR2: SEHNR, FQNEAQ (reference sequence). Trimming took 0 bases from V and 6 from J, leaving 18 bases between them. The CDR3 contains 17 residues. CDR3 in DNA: TGTGCCAGCAGCTTAGCGTTGTCAGGGGAAATACTAAACATTCAGTACTTC. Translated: CASSLALSGEILNIQYF.

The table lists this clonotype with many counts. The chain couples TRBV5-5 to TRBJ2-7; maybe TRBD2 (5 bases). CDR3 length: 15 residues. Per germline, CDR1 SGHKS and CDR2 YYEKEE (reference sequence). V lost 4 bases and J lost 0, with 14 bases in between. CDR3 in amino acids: CASSPPGFGSYEQYF. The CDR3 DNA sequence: TGTGCCAGCAGCCCGCCGGGATTTGGCTCCTACGAGCAGTACTTC.

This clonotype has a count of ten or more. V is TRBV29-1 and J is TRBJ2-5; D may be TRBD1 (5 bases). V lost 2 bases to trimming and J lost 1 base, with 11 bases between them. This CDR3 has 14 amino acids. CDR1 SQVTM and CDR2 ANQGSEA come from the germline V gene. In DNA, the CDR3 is TGCAGCGTTGAATACGCAGGGTTCCAAGAGACCCAGTACTTC. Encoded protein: CSVEYAGFQETQYF. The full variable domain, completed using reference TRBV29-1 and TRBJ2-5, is SAVISQKPSRDICQRGTSLTIQCQVDSQVTMMFWYRQQPGQSLTLIATANQGSEATYESGFVIDKFPISRPNLTFSTLTVSNMSPEDSSIYLCSVEYAGFQETQYFGPGTRLLVL.

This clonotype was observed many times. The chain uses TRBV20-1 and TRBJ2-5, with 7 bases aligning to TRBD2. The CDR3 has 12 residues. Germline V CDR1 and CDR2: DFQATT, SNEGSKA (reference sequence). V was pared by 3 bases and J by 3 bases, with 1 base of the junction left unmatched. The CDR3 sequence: CSASLAEETQYF. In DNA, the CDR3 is TGCAGTGCTAGTCTAGCGGAAGAGACCCAGTACTTC.

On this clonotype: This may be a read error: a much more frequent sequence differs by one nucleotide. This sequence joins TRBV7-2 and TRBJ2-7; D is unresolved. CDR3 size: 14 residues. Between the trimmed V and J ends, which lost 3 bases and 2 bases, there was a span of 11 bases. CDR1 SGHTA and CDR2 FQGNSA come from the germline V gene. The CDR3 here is CASSFWAEAYEQYF. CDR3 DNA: TGTGCCAGCAGCTTCTGGGCCGAAGCCTACGAGCAGTACTTC.

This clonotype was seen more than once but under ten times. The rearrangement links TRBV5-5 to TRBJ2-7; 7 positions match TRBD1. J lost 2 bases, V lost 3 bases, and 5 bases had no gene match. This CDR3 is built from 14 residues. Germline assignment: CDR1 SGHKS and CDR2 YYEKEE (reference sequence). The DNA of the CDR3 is TGTGCCAGCAGCTCCCGACAGGGTGCCTACGAGCAGTACTTC. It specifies CASSSRQGAYEQYF.

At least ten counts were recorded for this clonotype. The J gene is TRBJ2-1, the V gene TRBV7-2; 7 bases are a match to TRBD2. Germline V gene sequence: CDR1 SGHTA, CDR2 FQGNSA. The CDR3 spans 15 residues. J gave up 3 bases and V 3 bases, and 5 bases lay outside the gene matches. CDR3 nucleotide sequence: TGTGCCAGCAGCTTGATGGTAGCGGGCTACAATGAGCAGTTCTTC. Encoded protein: CASSLMVAGYNEQFF. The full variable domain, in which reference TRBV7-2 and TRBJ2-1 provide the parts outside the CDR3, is GAGVSQSPSNKVTEKGKDVELRCDPISGHTALYWYRQSLGQGLEFLIYFQGNSAPDKSGLPSDRFSAERTGGSVSTLTIQRTQQEDSAVYLCASSLMVAGYNEQFFGPGTRLTVL.

CDR3 sequence reads: CASWVAPGTEAFF. Here the CDR3 DNA reads TGTGCCAGTTGGGTCGCGCCGGGCACTGAAGCTTTCTTT. The J gene is TRBJ1-1, the V gene TRBV28; D remains ambiguous. The V gene's germline CDR1 is MDHEN and CDR2 SYDVKM. V was shortened by 9 bases and J by 4 bases, with 15 bases between the two germline ends. There are 13 residues in the CDR3.

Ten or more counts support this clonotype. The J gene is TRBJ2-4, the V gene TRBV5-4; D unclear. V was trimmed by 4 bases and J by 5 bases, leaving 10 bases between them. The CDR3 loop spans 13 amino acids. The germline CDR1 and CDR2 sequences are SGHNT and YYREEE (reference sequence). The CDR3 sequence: CASSRDGQNIQYF. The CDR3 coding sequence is TGTGCCAGCAGCCGCGACGGACAAAACATTCAGTACTTC.

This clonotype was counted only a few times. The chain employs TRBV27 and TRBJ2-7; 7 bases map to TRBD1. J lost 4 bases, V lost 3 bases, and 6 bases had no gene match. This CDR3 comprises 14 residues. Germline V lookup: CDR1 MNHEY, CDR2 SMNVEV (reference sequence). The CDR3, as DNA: TGTGCCAGCAGTTTCCTGGGACAGACTTACGAGCAGTACTTC. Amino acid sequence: CASSFLGQTYEQYF.

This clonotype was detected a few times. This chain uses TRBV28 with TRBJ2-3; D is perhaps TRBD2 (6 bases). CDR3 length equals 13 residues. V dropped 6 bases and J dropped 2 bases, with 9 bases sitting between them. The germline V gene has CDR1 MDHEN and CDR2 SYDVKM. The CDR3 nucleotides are TGTGCCAGCAGGCGGGACTCCACAGATACGCAGTATTTT. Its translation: CASRRDSTDTQYF.

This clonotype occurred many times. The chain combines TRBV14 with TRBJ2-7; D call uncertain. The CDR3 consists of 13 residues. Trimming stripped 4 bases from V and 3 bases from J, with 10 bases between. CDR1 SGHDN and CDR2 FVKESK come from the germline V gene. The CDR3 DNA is TGTGCCAGCAGCCCGGTTTGGGGCTACGAGCAGTACTTC. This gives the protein CASSPVWGYEQYF.

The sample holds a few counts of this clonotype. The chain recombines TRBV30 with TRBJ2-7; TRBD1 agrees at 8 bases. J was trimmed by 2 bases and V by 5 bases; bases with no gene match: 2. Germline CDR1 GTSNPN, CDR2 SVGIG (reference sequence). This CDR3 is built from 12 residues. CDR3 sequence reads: CAWGQGPYEQYF. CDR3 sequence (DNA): TGTGCCTGGGGACAGGGACCCTACGAGCAGTACTTC.

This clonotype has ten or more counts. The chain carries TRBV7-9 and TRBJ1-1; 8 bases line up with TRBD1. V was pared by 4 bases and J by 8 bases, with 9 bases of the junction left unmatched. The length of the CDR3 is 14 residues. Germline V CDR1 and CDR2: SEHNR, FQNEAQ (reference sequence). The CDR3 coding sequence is TGTGCCAGCAGCTACATCCTCCGGGACAGGGAAGCTTTCTTT. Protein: CASSYILRDREAFF.

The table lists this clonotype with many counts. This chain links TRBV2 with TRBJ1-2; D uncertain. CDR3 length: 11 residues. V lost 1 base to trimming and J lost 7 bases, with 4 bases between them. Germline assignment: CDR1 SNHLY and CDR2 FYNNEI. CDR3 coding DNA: TGTGCCAGCAGTGAAGGAGTTGGCTACACCTTC. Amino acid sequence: CASSEGVGYTF.

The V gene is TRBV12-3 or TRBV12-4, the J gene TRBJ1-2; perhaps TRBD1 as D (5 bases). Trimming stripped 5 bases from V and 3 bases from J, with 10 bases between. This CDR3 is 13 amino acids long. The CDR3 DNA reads TGTGCCAGCAGTCCAGAGGGACACTATGGCTACACCTTC. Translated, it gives CASSPEGHYGYTF.

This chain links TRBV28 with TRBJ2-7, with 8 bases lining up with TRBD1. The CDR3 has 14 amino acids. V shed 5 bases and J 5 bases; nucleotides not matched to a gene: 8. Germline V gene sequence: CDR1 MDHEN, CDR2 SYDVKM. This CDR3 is CASSGRQGTNEQYF. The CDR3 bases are TGTGCCAGCAGTGGGCGACAGGGGACGAACGAGCAGTACTTC.

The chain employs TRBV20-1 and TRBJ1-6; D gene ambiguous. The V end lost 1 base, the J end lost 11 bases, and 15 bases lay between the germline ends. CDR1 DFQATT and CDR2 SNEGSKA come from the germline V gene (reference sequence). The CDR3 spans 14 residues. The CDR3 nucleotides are TGCAGTGCTAGAGGGCCGGTAGGGCCTGCACCCCTCCACTTT. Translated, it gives CSARGPVGPAPLHF.

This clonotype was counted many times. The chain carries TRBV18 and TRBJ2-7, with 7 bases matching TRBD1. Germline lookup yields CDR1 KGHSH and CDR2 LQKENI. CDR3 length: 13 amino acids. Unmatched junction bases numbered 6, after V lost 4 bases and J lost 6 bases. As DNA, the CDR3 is TGTGCCAGCTCACTCGACAGGGCCGGCGAGCAGTACTTC. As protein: CASSLDRAGEQYF.

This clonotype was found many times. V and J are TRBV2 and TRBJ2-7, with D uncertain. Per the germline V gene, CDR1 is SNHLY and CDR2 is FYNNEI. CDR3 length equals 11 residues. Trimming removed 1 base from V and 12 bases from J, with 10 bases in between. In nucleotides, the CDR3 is TGTGCCAGCAGTGAAGTGTTAGTTCGGTACTTC. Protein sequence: CASSEVLVRYF.

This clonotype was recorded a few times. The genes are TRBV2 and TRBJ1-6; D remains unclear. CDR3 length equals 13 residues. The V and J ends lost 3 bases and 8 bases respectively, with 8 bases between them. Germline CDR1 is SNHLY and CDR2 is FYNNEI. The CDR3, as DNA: TGTGCCAGCAGTGACAGGAGGGATTCACCCCTCCACTTT. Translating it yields CASSDRRDSPLHF.